The source of this TCR beta chain is a study of T cell responses to AZD1222 COVID-19 vaccine. Findings and caveats of the study: Vaccine-associated CD4 TCRs spanned spike, dominant at 160-218 and 743-854.

The repertoire was sequenced with immunoSEQ multiplex PCR; TCRdb's copy has only in-frame clones and lacks some. The data show about 120,000 clones, about 85% seen once. Comments on this clone: Its antigen is not known.

The source of this sequence is an adult in good health. The sequences come from peripheral blood, collected on day 0 of AZD1222 vaccination.

DNA of the CDR3: TGTGCCAGCACGAACGATGTGGGGACTGAAGCTTTCTTT. Amino acid sequence: CASTNDVGTEAFF. This chain connects TRBV28 to TRBJ1-1; D not resolved. This CDR3 contains 13 residues. In germline, CDR1 is MDHEN, CDR2 SYDVKM. The ends were cut back, 7 bases at V and 5 bases at J, with 14 bases in the middle.